Described below is a single T cell receptor beta chain sequence and its context. Authors' processing steps: Amplification from reference gene primers served as the basis for estimated nucleated cell counts. Clones were sequenced by immunoSEQ multiplex PCR, and TCRdb holds only the in-frame ones, with some missing. V and J calls plus clone size are reproduced from that table; the DNA served to infer D and trimming. Seen here are under 250,000 clones, about 90% observed once, and the top ten hold approximately 1.2%. The CDR3 length is 14 residues. V dropped 4 bases and J dropped 6 bases, with 14 bases sitting between them. From germline, CDR1 is MGHRA and CDR2 YSYEKL. The sample belongs to a study of blood T cell repertoires in COVID-19. Looking at the study overall: Samples taken during acute and convalescent COVID-19 were collected in the United States, Italy and Spain. PBMCs, B-cell-depleted T cells, or T cells provided the cDNA or gDNA that made up the material.

Sequencing was done on a sample of peripheral blood. The clonotype originates from a young man with acute or convalescent COVID-19. The chain links TRBV4-1 to TRBJ2-3; perhaps TRBD2 as D (6 bases). CDR3 bases: TGCGCCAGCAGCCCCGGTACGGGAGCTGATACGCAGTATTTT. Encoded protein: CASSPGTGADTQYF.